This T cell receptor beta chain emerged from a study of human T cells and chemical hapten exposure. Study-level information: Investigators sensitized approximately 2 cm by approximately 2 cm of upper inner arm skin with 2% DPC. Findings of the study overall: Once DPC sensitization occurred, TCRs above 1 in 1000 frequency showed no change.

Germline lookup yields CDR1 SEHNR and CDR2 FQNEAQ (reference sequence). V lost 8 bases to trimming and J lost 6 bases, with 17 bases between them. This CDR3 contains 13 residues. Time point denoted: patch test 2, 6 weeks after DPC sensitization. Treatment described: therapeutic diphenylcyclopropenone sensitization with weekly scalp DPC. Extraction of total RNA was performed on unfractionated whole blood. As for this clonotype: The antigen is unknown.

TCRdb processed the RACE reads anew with MiXCR; each CDR3 protein has one entry. The sample has some 100,000 distinct CDR3 sequences; less than 10% are singletons. This TCR derives from a woman aged 40 to 50 with alopecia areata. Some clones in this sample may be carry-over from other donors' samples. The material sequenced was whole blood, taken in connection with sensitization to the hapten diphenylcyclopropenone (DPC). The chain employs TRBV7-9 and TRBJ2-7, with unresolved D. The chain's CDR3 is CASVQSPFGEQYF. CDR3 DNA: TGTGCCAGCGTCCAATCCCCCTTCGGCGAGCAGTACTTC.